The clone carrying this TCR beta chain was detected only once. No antigen is known for it. This sample was taken from a study of cytomegalovirus exposure and HLA in healthy donors. Overall study: Earlier findings included 100 million to 130 million unique TCR beta sequences obtained from approximately 170 million T cells. Study-wide findings and caveats: CMV serostatus stood as the only immune exposure information on hand. For TCR beta chains, V- and J-gene trimming was later linked to a missense DCLRE1C variant. What TCR beta sequences reportedly achieved was accurate prediction of HLA-A and HLA-B alleles in most subjects.

The germline CDR1 and CDR2 sequences are MDHEN and SYDVKM. Trimming took off 7 bases at V and 1 base at J, with 4 bases between the two ends. The CDR3 is 12 amino acids. Primers included in the PCR were 60 Vbeta and 13 Jbeta primers. The repertoire was sequenced with immunoSEQ multiplex PCR; TCRdb's copy has only in-frame clones and lacks some. The data hold about 120,000 clones, with approximately 78% observed a single time. The TCR comes from a woman aged 40-49 years in good health and CMV-seronegative. The J gene is TRBJ2-2, the V gene TRBV28; no clear D. Sequenced sample: PBMCs. CDR3 sequence: CASIQNTGELFF. CDR3 nucleotides: TGTGCCAGCATTCAGAACACCGGGGAGCTGTTTTTT.